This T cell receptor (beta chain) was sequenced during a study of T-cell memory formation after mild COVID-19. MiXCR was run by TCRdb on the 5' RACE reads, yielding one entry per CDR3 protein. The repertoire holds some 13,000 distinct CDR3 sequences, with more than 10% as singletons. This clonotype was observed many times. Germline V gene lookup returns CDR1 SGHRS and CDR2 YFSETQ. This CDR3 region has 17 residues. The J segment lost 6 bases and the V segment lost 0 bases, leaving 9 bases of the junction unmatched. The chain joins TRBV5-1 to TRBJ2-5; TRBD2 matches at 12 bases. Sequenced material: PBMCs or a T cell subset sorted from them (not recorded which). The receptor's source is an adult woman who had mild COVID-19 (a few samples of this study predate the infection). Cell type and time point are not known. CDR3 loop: CASSLDPSGGARKTQYF. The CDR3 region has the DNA TGCGCCAGCAGCTTGGACCCTAGCGGGGGGGCCCGGAAGACCCAGTACTTC.